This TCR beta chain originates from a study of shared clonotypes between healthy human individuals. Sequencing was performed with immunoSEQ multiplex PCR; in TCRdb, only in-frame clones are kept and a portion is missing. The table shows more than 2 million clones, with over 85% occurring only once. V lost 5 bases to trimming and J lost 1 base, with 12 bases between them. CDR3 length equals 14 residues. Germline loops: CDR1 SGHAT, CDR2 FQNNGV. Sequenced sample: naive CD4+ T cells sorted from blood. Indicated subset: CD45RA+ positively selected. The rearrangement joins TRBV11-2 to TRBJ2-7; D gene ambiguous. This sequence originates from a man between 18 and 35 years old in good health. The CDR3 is CASSRGPLSYEQYF. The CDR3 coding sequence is TGTGCCAGCAGCCGAGGACCCCTTTCCTACGAGCAGTACTTC.